Here is one T cell receptor (beta chain) with its context. This entry belongs to a study of breast tumors, draining lymph nodes, adjacent tissues. Trimming cost V 3 bases and J 3 bases, with 14 bases left between them. CDR3 length equals 15 residues. Germline V gene sequence: CDR1 SGHTA, CDR2 FQGNSA. The lymph nodes were axillary draining lymph nodes from breast cancer patients. Using its own MiXCR run on the multiplex PCR reads, TCRdb lists one record per CDR3 protein. The repertoire has about 300,000 distinct CDR3 sequences, around 30% of them found once; the top ten carry over 0.95%. The sequence was obtained from a female donor with breast cancer. Some clones in this sample may be carry-over from other donors' samples. The sequenced material came from axillary lymph node tissue. This chain joins TRBV7-2 and TRBJ1-2; D ambiguous. In DNA, the CDR3 is TGTGCCAGCAGCTTGGTCGAAGGCGGGGACTATGGCTACACCTTC. It codes for CASSLVEGGDYGYTF.